The clone carrying this T cell receptor (beta chain) was detected only a few times. Its specificity is unknown. This specimen comes from a study of early T cells in non-severe SARS-CoV-2 infection. The wider study: RNA in bulk from unsorted whole blood was sequenced, and chains were unpaired. Study conclusions and caveats: Reliance on VDJdb matching favored anti-spike CD8 responses; private and CD4 specificities were missed.

Tagging with unique molecular identifiers was applied to individual cDNA molecules. TCRdb itself ran the 5' RACE reads through MiXCR, one entry per CDR3 protein. The table records 70,000 to 75,000 distinct CDR3 sequences, approximately 14% of them present only once. Germline lookup yields CDR1 SGDLS and CDR2 YYNGEE. Trimming shortened V by 0 bases and J by 3 bases, and 12 bases separated the two germline ends. This CDR3 spans 15 amino acids. The receptor comes from an adult who was a healthcare worker with PCR-confirmed SARS-CoV-2 infection or an uninfected control (not recorded which). The chain recombines TRBV9 with TRBJ1-1; no clear D. Sequencing was done on a sample of whole blood. CDR3: CASSVEAGPYTEAFF. The CDR3 DNA reads TGTGCCAGCAGCGTAGAGGCAGGCCCCTACACTGAAGCTTTCTTT.